The clone carrying this T cell receptor beta chain has a count of ten or more. Its antigen is unidentified. The record originates from a study of blood T cells in healthy people across ages. Study-level points and caveats: Age advanced and TCR beta diversity per million T cells fell, roughly linearly. PBMCs that were unsorted prevented a conclusive naive versus antigen-experienced comparison.

Primers used in a second PCR of about 7 to 11 cycles were a sample-barcoded 5' primer and a J-beta primer mix. TCRdb itself ran the 5' RACE reads through MiXCR, one entry per CDR3 protein. Of some 1.5 million distinct CDR3 sequences in the sample, over 25% were seen once. V was cut by 4 bases and J by 4 bases, with 8 bases left in between. Germline values: CDR1 DFQATT, CDR2 SNEGSKA (reference sequence). This CDR3 contains 12 residues. The chain is built from TRBV20-1 and TRBJ2-1, with no clear D. The sequencing sample was made of blood. The sequence came from a woman in her 30s in good health. The CDR3 DNA sequence: TGCAGTGCTACCTTAGGGTACAATGAGCAGTTCTTC. Its translation: CSATLGYNEQFF.